This TCR beta chain was obtained from a study of T cells after somatic rescue of genetic block. This CDR3 contains 14 residues. Germline lookup yields CDR1 SNHLY and CDR2 FYNNEI. The V end was cut by 5 bases, the J end by 2 bases, with 9 bases between. Method: immunoSEQ multiplex PCR; TCRdb's copy keeps in-frame clones and lacks some. The sample includes around 52,000 clones, roughly 96% of them seen just once. The sequenced sample was peripheral blood mononuclear cells (PBMCs). The sequence came from a child under two years old. This sequence joins TRBV2 and TRBJ1-4; the D is unclear. Here the CDR3 reads CASSPVTTNEKLFF. The CDR3 DNA is TGTGCCAGCAGTCCGGTTACTACTAATGAAAAACTGTTTTTT.